The next 24 T cell receptor beta chains were all read from a single sample in a study of T cells in Graves' hyperthyroidism and ophthalmopathy. From RNA transcripts, TCR beta CDR3 regions were amplified. During a first-round RT-PCR of the TCR CDR3, the HTBI primer set was used. TCRdb fed the multiplex PCR reads into MiXCR, producing one record per CDR3 protein. The repertoire holds about 660,000 distinct CDR3 sequences, roughly 45% seen once, with under 8% in the top ten. Sequences were obtained from peripheral blood or thyroid tissue (not recorded which). These receptors were collected from an adult man with Graves' disease, either hyperthyroidism or ophthalmopathy (not recorded which).

This clonotype was seen ten or more times. This chain uses TRBV29-1 with TRBJ2-5; D not certain. Trimming took off 6 bases at V and 1 base at J, with 15 bases between the two ends. This CDR3 has 14 amino acids. From germline, CDR1 is SQVTM and CDR2 ANQGSEA. In DNA, the CDR3 is TGCAGCGTGAGTTCTGCCGGGCCCCAAGAGACCCAGTACTTC. Amino acids: CSVSSAGPQETQYF.

As regards this clonotype: This may stem from a read error, because a much larger clone lies one nucleotide away. This chain links TRBV25-1 with TRBJ1-6; D possibly corresponds to TRBD1 (6 bases). Germline assignment: CDR1 MGHDK and CDR2 SYGVNS. The CDR3 contains 14 residues. CDR3 nucleotide sequence: TGTGCCAGCAGCGACAGGTCAGACAATTCACTCCTCCACTTT. This translates into CASSDRSDNSLLHF.

This clonotype showed up just a few times. The rearrangement links TRBV7-8 to TRBJ1-1, with D uncertain. This CDR3 has 15 amino acids. The V gene's germline CDR1 is SGHVS and CDR2 FQNEAQ. V gave up 5 bases and J gave up 4 bases, with 17 bases separating them. CDR3 residues: CASSPVRALGTEAFF. CDR3 DNA: TGTGCCAGCAGCCCTGTAAGAGCGTTAGGCACTGAAGCTTTCTTT.

This clonotype appeared a few times. The chain has TRBV11-3 and TRBJ1-2; unclear D gene. In germline, CDR1 is SGHNT, CDR2 YENEEA. V lost 3 bases to trimming and J lost 3 bases, with 14 bases between them. The CDR3 has 15 residues. The CDR3: CASSLGVRIDYGYTF. In nucleotides, the CDR3 is TGTGCCAGCAGCTTGGGAGTGAGAATTGACTATGGCTACACCTTC.

This clonotype was counted between two and nine times. The rearrangement uses TRBV20-1 and TRBJ2-7; D unresolved. The CDR3 has 13 residues. Deletions cut 3 bases from V and 5 bases from J, with 14 bases between. Germline CDR1 and CDR2: DFQATT and SNEGSKA (reference sequence). For the CDR3, the DNA is TGCAGTGCTAGTGCCCCACTCAGGAACGAGCAGTACTTC. Translation gives CSASAPLRNEQYF.

This clonotype was seen just once. The rearrangement links TRBV7-2 to TRBJ2-5; 7 bases are a match to TRBD1. V lost 6 bases, J lost 5 bases, and 15 bases stayed unmatched. In germline, CDR1 is SGHTA, CDR2 FQGNSA. The CDR3 loop spans 16 amino acids. The CDR3 is CASSSLDRTEVETQYF. The CDR3 nucleotides are TGTGCCAGCAGTTCCCTGGACAGGACTGAAGTGGAGACCCAGTACTTC.

For this clonotype: The conserved closing phenylalanine or tryptophan is absent in this CDR3, likely reflecting a read error. The chain combines TRBV11-3 with TRBJ2-7; 11 nucleotides agree with TRBD1. J was trimmed by 6 bases and V by 3 bases; bases with no gene match: 7. The CDR3 contains 15 residues. Germline values: CDR1 SGHNT, CDR2 YENEEA. The CDR3 here is CASSLDTDRGREQYS. In nucleotides, the CDR3 is TGTGCCAGCAGCTTGGATACGGACAGGGGGCGCGAGCAGTACTCC.

The V call is TRBV25-1, the J call TRBJ2-5, with TRBD2 matching 15 bases. Germline CDR1 reads MGHDK; CDR2 reads SYGVNS. V shed 1 base, J shed 4 bases, and the junction held 1 base outside the gene matches. This CDR3 is built from 16 residues. This chain's CDR3 is CASSEWTSGRGETQYF. CDR3 DNA sequence: TGTGCCAGCAGTGAATGGACTAGCGGGAGGGGAGAGACCCAGTACTTC.

This clonotype was counted at least ten times. V gene TRBV24-1 combines with J gene TRBJ1-5; D may be TRBD1 (5 bases). The CDR3 has 13 amino acids. Between the trimmed V and J ends, which lost 9 bases and 6 bases, there was a span of 14 bases. CDR1 is KGHDR and CDR2 is SFDVKD in the germline V gene. CDR3 sequence reads: CATAGAGGQPQHF. DNA of the CDR3: TGTGCCACCGCGGGCGCCGGGGGTCAGCCCCAGCATTTT.

The table lists this clonotype with many counts. The chain employs TRBV7-2 and TRBJ1-5; D possibly corresponds to TRBD1 (6 bases). V lost 2 bases, J lost 2 bases, and 7 bases lay in between. Germline V gene lookup returns CDR1 SGHTA and CDR2 FQGNSA. The CDR3 sequence is 14 residues long. CDR3 region: CASSLRQGNQPQHF. CDR3 DNA sequence: TGTGCCAGCAGCTTACGACAGGGCAATCAGCCCCAGCATTTT. The variable domain in full, with the rest retrieved from reference TRBV7-2 and TRBJ1-5, is GAGVSQSPSNKVTEKGKDVELRCDPISGHTALYWYRQSLGQGLEFLIYFQGNSAPDKSGLPSDRFSAERTGGSVSTLTIQRTQQEDSAVYLCASSLRQGNQPQHFGDGTRLSIL.

This rearrangement joins TRBV10-3 to TRBJ1-5, with D unresolved. The CDR3 totals 14 residues. V lost 10 bases to trimming and J lost 2 bases, with 15 bases between them. Germline V gives CDR1 ENHRY, CDR2 SYGVKD. For the CDR3, the DNA is TGTGCCAGCAATAGTAATGCCGGCAATCAGCCCCAGCATTTT. Protein: CASNSNAGNQPQHF.

This clonotype was seen only a few times. V is TRBV20-1 and J is TRBJ2-5, with 12 bases matching TRBD2. Germline CDR1 and CDR2: DFQATT and SNEGSKA (reference sequence). This CDR3 is 14 amino acids long. The V and J ends lost 3 bases and 5 bases, in that order; junction bases with no gene match: 4. The chain's CDR3 is CSARLAGGWETQYF. The CDR3 nucleotides read TGCAGTGCTAGGCTAGCGGGAGGGTGGGAGACCCAGTACTTC.

In this sample, this clonotype turned up many times. The chain employs TRBV7-2 and TRBJ2-7, with 10 bases aligning to TRBD2. In germline, CDR1 is SGHTA, CDR2 FQGNSA. This CDR3 has 13 residues. V lost 4 bases, J lost 5 bases, and 2 bases stayed unmatched. This CDR3 reads CASSSSGSDEQYF. DNA for the CDR3: TGTGCCAGCAGCTCTAGCGGGAGTGACGAGCAGTACTTC.

Regarding this clonotype: A read error may account for a junction end that differs from germline. The chain is built from TRBV7-8 and TRBJ1-2; no definite D call. From germline, CDR1 is SGHVS and CDR2 FQNEAQ. The CDR3 is 15 amino acids. The CDR3 loop reads CASSLDGSSNYDYTF. CDR3 coding DNA: TGTGCCAGCAGCTTAGACGGCTCGTCTAACTATGACTACACCTTC.

The chain uses TRBV6-5 and TRBJ1-2, with 7 bases lining up with TRBD1. The germline V gene has CDR1 MNHEY and CDR2 SVGAGI. This CDR3 is built from 15 residues. Unmatched junction bases numbered 14, after V lost 5 bases and J lost 8 bases. The CDR3 spells CASSPYRYRGLGYTF. The CDR3 bases are TGTGCCAGCAGTCCGTATCGCTACAGGGGTTTAGGCTACACCTTC.

This clonotype appeared many times. The gene calls are TRBV10-3 and TRBJ2-7; 8 bases match TRBD1. Germline CDR1 ENHRY, CDR2 SYGVKD. With V trimmed by 3 bases and J by 7 bases, 8 bases remained unmatched. CDR3 length: 14 residues. The CDR3 is CAISEKTGVGEQYF. DNA for the CDR3: TGTGCCATCAGTGAAAAGACAGGGGTCGGTGAGCAGTACTTC.

This clonotype was found many times. The rearrangement uses TRBV24-1 and TRBJ1-2; TRBD1 is a possible D gene (5 bases). Trimming cost V 2 bases and J 4 bases, with 16 bases left between them. This CDR3 comprises 16 residues. From germline, CDR1 is KGHDR and CDR2 SFDVKD. The CDR3 DNA reads TGTGCCACCAGTGATTCACGCAGGGAGGACCTCTATGGCTACACCTTC. It encodes CATSDSRREDLYGYTF.

This sequence joins TRBV24-1 and TRBJ1-2; D perhaps matches TRBD1 (6 bases). The V end was cut by 4 bases, the J end by 4 bases, with 21 bases between. CDR3 length equals 17 residues. Germline CDR1 KGHDR, CDR2 SFDVKD. CDR3 sequence (DNA): TGTGCCACCAGTGACCCGAACCCTACAGGGCTTGGCTATGGCTACACCTTC. Its protein is CATSDPNPTGLGYGYTF.

This clonotype was seen just once. The gene calls are TRBV29-1 and TRBJ2-7; TRBD1 or TRBD2 may be the D gene (6 bases each). The CDR3 runs 14 residues. V lost 1 base and J lost 0, with 10 bases in between. The V gene's germline CDR1 is SQVTM and CDR2 ANQGSEA. The CDR3, as DNA: TGCAGCGTTGAAGGAGGGGGGAGCTCCTACGAGCAGTACTTC. The encoded protein is CSVEGGGSSYEQYF.

This clonotype turned up a few times. V gene TRBV20-1 combines with J gene TRBJ1-5, with no clear D. CDR1 and CDR2 (germline): DFQATT, SNEGSKA (reference sequence). V lost 0 bases to trimming and J lost 4 bases, with 13 bases between them. CDR3 size: 15 residues. The CDR3: CSARDSTTPNQPQHF. The CDR3 DNA is TGCAGTGCTAGAGATTCGACAACTCCTAATCAGCCCCAGCATTTT.

For this clonotype: Just one base apart from a much larger clone, this may be a read error. J is TRBJ2-5 and V is TRBV7-6; 8 bases are shared with TRBD2. The germline CDR1 and CDR2 sequences are SGHVS and FNYEAQ. This CDR3 spans 16 amino acids. The CDR3 is CASSLAKVAGQGTQYF. The CDR3 DNA reads as TGTGCCAGCAGCTTAGCAAAAGTAGCGGGACAAGGGACCCAGTACTTC.

The chain carries TRBV2 and TRBJ1-2, with 9 positions matching TRBD1. The CDR3 is made up of 14 amino acids. Germline V gene data show CDR1 as SNHLY and CDR2 as FYNNEI. With V trimmed by 7 bases and J by 2 bases, 5 bases remained unmatched. CDR3 sequence: CASKRTGANYGYTF. For the CDR3, the DNA is TGTGCCAGCAAAAGGACAGGGGCCAACTATGGCTACACCTTC.

This clonotype was recorded once. The rearrangement uses TRBV19 and TRBJ2-5, with TRBD1 matching 9 bases. The CDR3 runs to 15 residues. Germline CDR1 LNHDA, CDR2 SQIVND (reference sequence). V shed 8 bases and J 4 bases; nucleotides not matched to a gene: 11. This CDR3 is CASLTGGLRRETQYF. CDR3 sequence (DNA): TGTGCCAGTCTGACAGGGGGACTAAGGCGAGAGACCCAGTACTTC.

This chain links TRBV11-1 with TRBJ2-5; D is possibly TRBD1 or TRBD2 (6 bases each). The germline V and J ends were trimmed by 4 bases and 4 bases, with 7 bases remaining between them. This CDR3 contains 12 residues. In germline, CDR1 is SGHAT, CDR2 FQDESV (reference sequence). This chain's CDR3 is CASSSGAETQYF. CDR3 DNA: TGTGCCAGCAGCTCGGGGGCAGAGACCCAGTACTTC. Variable domain in full (rest from reference TRBV11-1 and TRBJ2-5): EAEVAQSPRYKITEKSQAVAFWCDPISGHATLYWYRQILGQGPELLVQFQDESVVDDSQLPKDRFSAERLKGVDSTLKIQPAELGDSAMYLCASSSGAETQYFGPGTRLLVL.